This TCR beta chain was captured in a study of shared clonotypes between healthy human individuals. Overall study context: Donors consisted of a couple of women and three men between 18 and 49.

The genomic DNA of each subset was split evenly across several immunoSEQ plates. As handled by the study authors: Filtering differed for immunoSEQ, which gave only junction sequences without quality scores. Repertoires were generated with immunoSEQ multiplex PCR, while TCRdb's copy carries only in-frame clones and drops some. V and J calls plus clone size are reproduced from that table; the DNA served to infer D and trimming. The sample yields 470,000 or so clones, more than 65% seen once. The CDR3 consists of 15 residues. CDR1 is MNHEY, CDR2 SVGAGI, per germline. With 3 bases clipped from V and 5 bases from J, the junction kept 4 bases outside the gene matches. This clone showed up just a few times.

This TCR came from a woman between 40 and 50 years old in good health. Some clones in this sample may be carry-over from other donors' samples. The material sequenced was PBMCs. The gene calls are TRBV6-5 and TRBJ2-1, with TRBD1 matching 10 bases. The CDR3 here is CASSYLGTGDNEQFF. The DNA of the CDR3 is TGTGCCAGCAGTTATCTTGGGACAGGGGACAATGAGCAGTTCTTC.